This entry lists 5 T cell receptor delta chains sequenced from one sample in a study of γδ T cells in repeated Plasmodium falciparum infection. Gammadelta T cells were flow-sorted from PBMC into Vgamma9/Vdelta2+ and Vdelta2-negative populations for bulk analysis. TCRdb reapplied CATT to the multiplex PCR reads. The sample holds about 93,000 delta-chain clones, roughly 0.98% seen once. Sequencing was done on a sample of gamma-delta T cells from blood. The receptors here all came from a pool of human donors (malaria-infected and uninfected, not separated).

As for this clone: TCRdb pairs this DNA with a much larger clone's protein that differs at residue 8, likely a read error; the protein shown was translated from the DNA. The chain recombines TRDV1 with TRDJ1, with TRDD3 matching over 11 bases. In the absence of a J gene in TCRdb, the DNA was matched to germline to assign it here. In germline, CDR1 is TSWWSYY, CDR2 QGS. The CDR3 length is 20 residues. V was clipped by 5 bases and J by 3 bases; unmatched bases: 20. The CDR3 spells CALGNRRVLPLGDTADKLIF. CDR3 nucleotides: TGTGCTCTTGGGAATCGGCGGGTCCTACCTTTGGGGGATACGGCCGATAAACTCATCTTT.

In its sample, this clone was seen a few times. This likely traces to a read error, being one base from a far larger clone. This sample also contains other DNA sequences that code for the same CDR3. The rearrangement joins TRDV1 to TRDJ1, with D perhaps given as TRDD1 or TRDD3 (6 bases each). The J gene was missing in TCRdb and was found by matching the end of the DNA to germline. Trimming shortened V by 5 bases and J by 0 bases, and 31 bases separated the two germline ends. The germline gives CDR1 TSWWSYY, CDR2 QGS. The length of the CDR3 is 21 residues. The CDR3 region is CALGSPPGKYGSGADTDKLIF. The CDR3 DNA is TGTGCTCTTGGGTCCCCTCCAGGGAAATACGGCTCTGGGGCCGACACCGATAAACTCATCTTT.

This clone was found a few times. The protein TCRdb lists belongs to a much larger clone and differs from this DNA's translation at residue 6, which points to a read error; the protein shown is made from the DNA. The chain carries TRDV2 and TRDJ1; 13 nucleotides match TRDD3. Assignment of the J gene here rests on matching the DNA to germline, because TCRdb gives none. The V segment lost 3 bases and the J segment 7 bases; nucleotides outside the gene matches: 22. Germline V gives CDR1 GEAIGNYY, CDR2 EKD. This CDR3 is 20 amino acids long. This CDR3 reads CACDRSTGGYAERNCGKLIF. In DNA, the CDR3 is TGTGCCTGTGACCGTAGTACTGGGGGATACGCTGAGAGGAATTGCGGTAAACTCATCTTT.

Turning to this clone: TCRdb lists the protein of a much larger clone for this DNA, which differs at residue 14, so this is likely a read error; the protein given here is translated from the DNA itself. The V gene is TRDV2, the J gene TRDJ1; 9 bases line up with TRDD3. The J gene is absent in TCRdb and was assigned here via DNA matching to germline. Germline CDR1 reads GEAIGNYY; CDR2 reads EKD. The CDR3 runs to 18 residues. The DNA of the CDR3 is TGTGCCTGTGACACCCTACAGGACTGGGGGAACAACACCAATAAACTCATCTTT. This encodes CACDTLQDWGNNTNKLIF.

In the case of this clone: TCRdb's entry gives the protein of a much larger clone, which mismatches this DNA's translation at residue 13, likely from a read error; the protein reported here is translated from the DNA. J is TRDJ1 and V is TRDV2, with 7 nucleotides matching TRDD3. The J gene is not listed in TCRdb, so it was assigned here from a DNA match to germline. The CDR3 extends over 18 amino acids. The ends lost 1 base at V and 3 bases at J; junction bases unmatched: 16. Germline loops: CDR1 GEAIGNYY, CDR2 EKD. The CDR3 here is CACDTRPDLGGYADKLIF. The CDR3 nucleotides read TGTGCCTGTGACACTCGTCCGGATCTGGGGGGCTACGCCGATAAACTCATCTTT.